The next 4 T cell receptor beta chains were all read from a single sample in a study of blood T cell repertoires in COVID-19. Assay used: immunoSEQ multiplex PCR; TCRdb lists only in-frame clones, some missing. The sample yields over 200,000 clones, 90% seen once. Sequencing input: peripheral blood. The receptors originated from a man aged 25-40 years with COVID-19, enrolled during active disease.

The gene calls are TRBV18 and TRBJ1-1; 7 bases align to TRBD1. The CDR3 totals 14 residues. The germline V gene has CDR1 KGHSH and CDR2 LQKENI. The trim removed 4 bases at V and 7 bases at J, leaving 9 bases unmatched. This CDR3 is CASSQSFNRGEAFF. The CDR3 DNA reads TGTGCCAGCTCACAATCCTTTAACAGGGGTGAAGCTTTCTTT.

The rearrangement joins TRBV2 to TRBJ2-1, with 7 bases identical to TRBD1. Germline V gives CDR1 SNHLY, CDR2 FYNNEI. V lost 7 bases to trimming and J lost 12 bases; unmatched junction nucleotides: 12. This CDR3 spans 13 amino acids. In DNA form, the CDR3 reads TGTGCCAGCATCCGAAGAGACAGGGTGGGGCAGTTCTTC. It specifies CASIRRDRVGQFF.

This chain links TRBV9 with TRBJ1-2, with D tentatively TRBD1 (5 bases). V lost 0 bases, J lost 4 bases, and 25 bases lay in between. This CDR3 is built from 19 residues. The germline V gene has CDR1 SGDLS and CDR2 YYNGEE. The CDR3 DNA follows: TGTGCCAGCAGCGTAGGCGGCGGGGCAGGGCCTTCTGCCCTCTATGGCTACACCTTC. Protein sequence: CASSVGGGAGPSALYGYTF.

The V call is TRBV7-8, the J call TRBJ1-1; tentatively, D is TRBD1 (5 bases). This CDR3 contains 14 residues. Germline CDR1 SGHVS, CDR2 FQNEAQ. V lost 3 bases and J lost 0, with 8 bases in between. The CDR3 nucleotides read TGTGCCAGCAGCTTCCTAGGGGTGAACACTGAAGCTTTCTTT. This gives the protein CASSFLGVNTEAFF.